The rows below give T cell receptor beta chains drawn from one sample of a study of cytomegalovirus exposure and HLA in healthy donors. Clones were read by immunoSEQ multiplex PCR, and TCRdb kept only the in-frame ones, dropping some. The sample contains more than 200,000 clones, about 81% of which appear only once. The sequenced sample consisted of PBMCs. Source of these receptors: a man in his forties in good health and CMV-seropositive. Each CDR3 is given with its conserved first and last residue. The order of the fields is J gene, V gene, clone size, D gene, CDR3 DNA, CDR3 protein. D genes are given only for firm matches. The listing skips clone size in some rows; elsewhere it reads once, few, many or a size class.

J: TRBJ2-2; V: TRBV5-6; size: .; D: TRBD2; DNA: TGTGCCAGCACCACGACTAGCGGGAGCTACGGGGAGCTGTTTTTT; CDR3: CASTTTSGSYGELFF
J: TRBJ1-3; V: TRBV7-9; size: .; D: .; DNA: TGTGCCAGCAGCCAACATGGCTCTGGAAACACCATATATTTT; CDR3: CASSQHGSGNTIYF
J: TRBJ2-2; V: TRBV5-1; size: .; D: TRBD2; DNA: TGCGCCAGCAGCAGGGGACTAGCGGGAGGGCCTGGCGGGGAGCTGTTTTTT; CDR3: CASSRGLAGGPGGELFF
J: TRBJ1-1; V: TRBV7-6; size: once; D: .; DNA: TGTGCCAGCAGCTCAAGGCAGGGGAGGAACACTGAAGCTTTCTTT; CDR3: CASSSRQGRNTEAFF
J: TRBJ1-1; V: TRBV14; size: .; D: .; DNA: TGTGCCAGCAGCCAAGAATTGAGAACAGGTCCATACACTGAAGCTTTCTTT; CDR3: CASSQELRTGPYTEAFF
J: TRBJ2-1; V: TRBV6-1; size: .; D: TRBD1; DNA: TGTGCCTCCCGTGGACAGGGTTTCCACAATGAGCAGTTCTTC; CDR3: CASRGQGFHNEQFF
J: TRBJ2-3; V: TRBV18; size: once; D: TRBD2; DNA: TGTGCCAGCTCACTGGTCCTAGCGGGAAGTACTAGCACAGATACGCAGTATTTT; CDR3: CASSLVLAGSTSTDTQYF
J: TRBJ1-2; V: TRBV28; size: .; D: .; DNA: TGTGCCAGCAGTCCTCGGGGGGCAGGGAACTATGGCTACACCTTC; CDR3: CASSPRGAGNYGYTF
J: TRBJ1-1; V: TRBV9; size: few; D: .; DNA: TGTGCCAGCAGCGTAGAAGGGGTGATGAACACTGAAGCTTTCTTT; CDR3: CASSVEGVMNTEAFF
J: TRBJ2-1; V: TRBV9; size: .; D: TRBD2; DNA: TGTGCCAGCAGCGTAGTGGCGGGAGGGGGGTACAATGAGCAGTTCTTC; CDR3: CASSVVAGGGYNEQFF
J: TRBJ2-7; V: TRBV7-8; size: .; D: TRBD1; DNA: TGTGCCAGCAGCTTAGCGCTCCAGGGGGCGTACGAGCAGTACTTC; CDR3: CASSLALQGAYEQYF
J: TRBJ2-1; V: TRBV11-3; size: .; D: TRBD2; DNA: TGTGCCAGCAGCTTAACCCTAGCGGGGTACAATGAGCAGTTCTTC; CDR3: CASSLTLAGYNEQFF
J: TRBJ1-5; V: TRBV5-1; size: .; D: TRBD1; DNA: TGCGCCAGCAGCTTAGAGACAGGGGATAATCAGCCCCAGCATTTT; CDR3: CASSLETGDNQPQHF
J: TRBJ2-7; V: TRBV7-6; size: .; D: TRBD1; DNA: TGTGCCAGCAGCTTGAGGGTAGGGGGCACCTACGAGCAGTACTTC; CDR3: CASSLRVGGTYEQYF
J: TRBJ2-1; V: TRBV5-1; size: .; D: TRBD2; DNA: TGCGCCAGCACCCAATGGCTAGCGGGAACCTATGAGCAGTTCTTC; CDR3: CASTQWLAGTYEQFF
J: TRBJ1-2; V: TRBV6-5; size: .; D: .; DNA: TGTGCCAGCAGTTACTGGAGGTCAGCTAACTATGGCTACACCTTC; CDR3: CASSYWRSANYGYTF